This record looks at one T cell receptor beta chain sequence and its context. A junction end diverges from the germline sequence, so it may reflect a read error. A modified ARM-PCR protocol with three rounds of nested PCR amplified TCRbeta. Via MiXCR, TCRdb re-called the multiplex PCR reads, giving one row per CDR3 protein. The repertoire consists of 90,000 to 100,000 distinct CDR3 sequences, with about 80% occurring once and the leading ten covering 30%. RNA was extracted from bulk tissue without any cell sorting. Distant lung tissue was collected more than 3 cm away from the tumor edge. Chemotherapy-naive patients with new lung cancer underwent thoracic surgery in China, August–late 2014. The data derive from a study of tumor and adjacent non-tumor tissue in lung cancer. The CDR3 has 14 amino acids. Germline CDR1 MDHEN, CDR2 SYDVKM.

V and J are TRBV28 and TRBJ2-7, with 10 bases aligning to TRBD1. Sequencing used distant non-tumor lung tissue. The clonotype originates from a man aged 55 to 70 with small cell lung cancer. Here the CDR3 reads CASRTGTGAYEQCF. The CDR3, as DNA: TGTGCCAGCAGAACTGGGACAGGGGCCTACGAGCAGTGCTTC.